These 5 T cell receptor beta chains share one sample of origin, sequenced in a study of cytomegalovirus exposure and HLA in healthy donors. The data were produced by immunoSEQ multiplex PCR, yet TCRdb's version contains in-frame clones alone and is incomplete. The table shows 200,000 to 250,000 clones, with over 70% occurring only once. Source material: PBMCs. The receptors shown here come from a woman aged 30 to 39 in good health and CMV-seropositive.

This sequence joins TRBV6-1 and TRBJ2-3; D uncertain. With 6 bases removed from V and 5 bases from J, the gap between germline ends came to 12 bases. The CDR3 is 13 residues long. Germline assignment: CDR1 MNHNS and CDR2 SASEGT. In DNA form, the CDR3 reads TGTGCCAGCAGCCAGTCGTGGGGAGATACGCAGTATTTT. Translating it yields CASSQSWGDTQYF.

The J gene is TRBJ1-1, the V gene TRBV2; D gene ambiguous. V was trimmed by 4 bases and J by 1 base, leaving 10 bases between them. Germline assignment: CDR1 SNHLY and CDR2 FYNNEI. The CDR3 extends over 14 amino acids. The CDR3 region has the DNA TGTGCCAGCAGTGGGTTAGCCAAGAACACTGAAGCTTTCTTT. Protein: CASSGLAKNTEAFF.

The CDR3 DNA reads as TGTGCCAGCAGCGTTACAGGGTCGAACACTGAAGCTTTCTTT. Protein sequence: CASSVTGSNTEAFF. The rearrangement joins TRBV9 to TRBJ1-1, with D tentatively TRBD1 (6 bases). The CDR3 runs 14 residues. Looked up from germline, CDR1 is SGDLS and CDR2 is YYNGEE. V lost 2 bases to trimming and J lost 1 base, with 9 bases between them.

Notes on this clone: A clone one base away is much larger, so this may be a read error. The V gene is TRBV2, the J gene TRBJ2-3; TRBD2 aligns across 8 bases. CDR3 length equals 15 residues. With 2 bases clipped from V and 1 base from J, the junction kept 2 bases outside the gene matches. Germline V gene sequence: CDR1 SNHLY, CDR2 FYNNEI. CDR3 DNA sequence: TGTGCCAGCAGTGAACGAGCGGGAGGCACAGATACGCAGTATTTT. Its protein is CASSERAGGTDTQYF.

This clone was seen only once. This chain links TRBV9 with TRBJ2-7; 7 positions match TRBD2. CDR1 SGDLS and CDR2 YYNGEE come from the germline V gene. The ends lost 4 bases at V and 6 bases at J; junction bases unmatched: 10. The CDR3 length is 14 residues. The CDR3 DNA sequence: TGTGCCAGCAGCCGGGGGGAGGGACTACGCGAGCAGTACTTC. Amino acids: CASSRGEGLREQYF.